The sequence of this T cell receptor beta chain was determined in a study of T-cell reconstitution after alpha-beta-depleted transplantation in children (dated by TCRdb to the mid-2010s). For the study in its entirety: Using TCR repertoire profiling, the study followed T-cell immune reconstitution in a quantitative way in children after TCRalphabeta/CD19-depleted allogeneic hematopoietic cell transplantation.

This clonotype was found many times. Its antigen is still unknown. Base qualities are not at hand, and no much larger clone is one base apart. Inclusive of the bounding cysteine and phenylalanine, the CDR3 is 16 residues long. CDR3 DNA is the only sequence kept; it has 48 bases, read in frame from the first base. Trimming takes 4 bases from V and 3 bases from J, and the germline ends sit 17 bases apart. For CDR1 and CDR2, the germline V gene lists SGHDT and YYEEEE. Library prep was done by PCR. Sequencing was performed on an Illumina HiSeq 2500. TCR library preparation used molecular barcoding, with unique molecular identifiers applied to normalize quantification of the TCRbeta repertoire. TCRdb trimmed public reads at Q25 via fastp, called clones via MiXCR and kept in-frame beta chains. Each entry merges the rows of one CDR3 protein and shows their most common DNA and genes. The sample table holds some 200,000 distinct CDR3 sequences, of which just over 14% were seen once. The ten most abundant clones make up under 15% of the sample.

The rearrangement combines TRBV5-6 with TRBJ1-5, with the D gene uncertain. This specimen was PBMCs from the stem cell graft donor, taken from the stem cell graft. The sequence derives from a human donor who donated a stem cell graft to a child with acute lymphoblastic leukemia. The CDR3 protein: CASSPSRTANNQPQHF. DNA sequence: TGTGCCAGCAGCCCTTCCAGGACTGCTAACAATCAGCCCCAGCATTTT.